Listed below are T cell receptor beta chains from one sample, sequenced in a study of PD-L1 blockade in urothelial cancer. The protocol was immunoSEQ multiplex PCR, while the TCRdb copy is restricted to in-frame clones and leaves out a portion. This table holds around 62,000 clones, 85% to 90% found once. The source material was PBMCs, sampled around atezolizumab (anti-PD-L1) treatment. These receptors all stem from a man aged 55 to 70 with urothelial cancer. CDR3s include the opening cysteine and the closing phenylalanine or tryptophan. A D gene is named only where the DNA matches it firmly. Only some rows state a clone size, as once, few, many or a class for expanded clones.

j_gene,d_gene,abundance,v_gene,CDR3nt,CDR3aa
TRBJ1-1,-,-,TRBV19,TGTGCCAGTAGTGGCGGGGCGGGGATTATGAACACTGAAGCTTTCTTT,CASSGGAGIMNTEAFF
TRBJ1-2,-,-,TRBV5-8,TGTGCCAGCAGCCCTCAGGTGTCTAACTATGGCTACACCTTC,CASSPQVSNYGYTF
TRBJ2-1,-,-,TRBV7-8,TGTGCCAGCAGCTTAGCGATACAGAACCTATACAATGAGCAGTTCTTC,CASSLAIQNLYNEQFF
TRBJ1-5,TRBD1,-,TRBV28,TGTGCCAGTTCCAAAGCAGGGACAGGGAATCAGCCCCAGCATTTT,CASSKAGTGNQPQHF
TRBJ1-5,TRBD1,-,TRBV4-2,TGTGCCAGCAGCCTCGGGACAGGGTTAGGATATACGCCCCAGCATTTT,CASSLGTGLGYTPQHF
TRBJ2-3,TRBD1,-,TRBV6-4,TGTGCCAGCAGTGATGGGACAGGCACAGATACGCAGTATTTT,CASSDGTGTDTQYF
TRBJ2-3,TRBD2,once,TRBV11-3,TGTGCCAGCAGCTTTAGCGGGGGGGCCTCGGATACGCAGTATTTT,CASSFSGGASDTQYF
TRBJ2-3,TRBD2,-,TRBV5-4,TGTGCCAGCAGTGCTAGCGGGAGCACAGATACGCAGTATTTT,CASSASGSTDTQYF
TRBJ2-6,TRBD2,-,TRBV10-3,TGTGCCACCTCCAGGACTAGCGGGGGTCTTACTGGGGCCAACGTCCTGACTTTC,CATSRTSGGLTGANVLTF
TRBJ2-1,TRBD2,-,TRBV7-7,TGTGCTAGCAGCTTAGCGGGAGGGCCTCCGGATGAGCAGTTCTTC,CASSLAGGPPDEQFF
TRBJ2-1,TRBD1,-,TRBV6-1,TGTGCCAGCAGTGAACAACAGGGGGCAGGTTGGAATGAGCAGTTCTTC,CASSEQQGAGWNEQFF
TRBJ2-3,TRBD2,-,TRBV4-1,TGCGCCAGCAGCCAAGAAGGGGGACTAGCCCTCACAGATACGCAGTATTTT,CASSQEGGLALTDTQYF
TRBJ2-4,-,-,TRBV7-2,TGTGCCAGCAGCAATAGGGCACCGGGGAGTCTAGGCAAAAACATTCAGTACTTC,CASSNRAPGSLGKNIQYF
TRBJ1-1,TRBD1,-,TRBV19,TGTGCCAGTAGTACACAGGGGTTCACTGAAGCTTTCTTT,CASSTQGFTEAFF
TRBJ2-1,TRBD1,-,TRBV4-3,TGCGCCAGCAGCCAACGGACCCTGGGACAGGGGGCTTACTATGAGCAGTTCTTC,CASSQRTLGQGAYYEQFF
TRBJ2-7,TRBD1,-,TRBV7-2,TGTGCCAGCAGCTTATACGGGACAGCTAACGAGCAGTACTTC,CASSLYGTANEQYF
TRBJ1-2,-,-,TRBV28,TGTGCCAGCAGTTGGGACATAAGGGACTATGGCTACACCTTC,CASSWDIRDYGYTF
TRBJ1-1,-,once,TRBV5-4,TGTGCCAGCACCACCAAGGGAGGCACTGAAGCTTTCTTT,CASTTKGGTEAFF
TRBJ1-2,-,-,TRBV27,TGTGCCAGCAGTTTATCAAGCCAGGCGTTCTATGGCTACACCTTC,CASSLSSQAFYGYTF
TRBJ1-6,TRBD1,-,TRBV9,TGTGCCAGCAGCGGGACAGGGGTCCGTAATTCACCCCTCCACTTT,CASSGTGVRNSPLHF
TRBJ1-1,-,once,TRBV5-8,TGTGCCAGCAGCACAGGACATCCGAACACTGAAGCTTTCTTT,CASSTGHPNTEAFF